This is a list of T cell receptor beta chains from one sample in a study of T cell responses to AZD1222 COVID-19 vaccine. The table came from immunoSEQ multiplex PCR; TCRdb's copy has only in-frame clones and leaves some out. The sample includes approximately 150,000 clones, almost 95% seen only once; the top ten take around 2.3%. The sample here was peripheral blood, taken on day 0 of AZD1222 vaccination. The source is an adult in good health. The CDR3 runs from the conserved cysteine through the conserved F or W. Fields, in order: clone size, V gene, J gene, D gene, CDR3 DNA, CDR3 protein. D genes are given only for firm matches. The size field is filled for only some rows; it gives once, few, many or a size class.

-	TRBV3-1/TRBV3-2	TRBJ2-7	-	TGTGCCAGCAGCCACCACGGACCCGAGCAGTACTTC	CASSHHGPEQYF
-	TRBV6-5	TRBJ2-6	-	TGTGCCAGCCTGCCGTCCTCTGGGGCCAACGTCCTGACTTTC	CASLPSSGANVLTF
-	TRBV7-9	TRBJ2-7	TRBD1	TGTGCCAGCAGCCCCCGGGACAGGGTAGGGTACGAGCAGTACTTC	CASSPRDRVGYEQYF
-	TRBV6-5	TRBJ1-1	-	TGTGCCAGCAGCAGCCGAGGCATCTATGAAGCTTTCTTT	CASSSRGIYEAFF
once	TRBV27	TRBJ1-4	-	TGTGCCAGCAGCCCCCTCACCCGACCTGAAAAACTGTTTTTT	CASSPLTRPEKLFF
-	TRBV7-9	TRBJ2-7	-	TGTGCCAGCAGCTTAGCGGCCTACGAGCAGTACTTC	CASSLAAYEQYF
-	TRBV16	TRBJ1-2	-	TGTGCCAGTCAGCCAAATGTAGCAGGGTCCTATGGCTACACCTTC	CASQPNVAGSYGYTF
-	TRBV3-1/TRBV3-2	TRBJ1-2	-	TGTGCCAGCAGCCTTGGCGGGGGGATTCGTCATGGCTACACCTTC	CASSLGGGIRHGYTF
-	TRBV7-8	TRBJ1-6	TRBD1	TGTGCCAGCAGCGCGACAGGGGGTTATAATTCACCCCTCCACTTT	CASSATGGYNSPLHF
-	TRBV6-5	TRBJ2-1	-	TGTGCCAGCTCCGGATCCCTAGCCGGCGAGCAGTTCTTC	CASSGSLAGEQFF
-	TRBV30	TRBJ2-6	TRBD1	TGTGCCTGGAGTGAGACAGGGTGGGCCTACTCTGGGGCCAACGTCCTGACTTTC	CAWSETGWAYSGANVLTF
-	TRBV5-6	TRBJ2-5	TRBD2	TGTGCCAGCAGCAGTCTAGCGGTTAGGGAGACCCAGTACTTC	CASSSLAVRETQYF
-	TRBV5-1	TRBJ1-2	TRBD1	TGCGCCAGCAGCCCCGGACAGGGGGCGAGTGGCTACACCTTC	CASSPGQGASGYTF
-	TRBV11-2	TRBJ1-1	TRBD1	TGTGCCAGCAGTCCGGGACAGGGCCTTGAAGCTTTCTTT	CASSPGQGLEAFF
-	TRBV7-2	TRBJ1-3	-	TGTGCCAGCAGCCCCCTCCGCGGGAGGACAGCTGGAAACACCATATATTTT	CASSPLRGRTAGNTIYF
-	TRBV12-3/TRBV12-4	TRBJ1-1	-	TGTGCCAGCAGTTCCAAGGCCCCTGAAGCTTTCTTT	CASSSKAPEAFF
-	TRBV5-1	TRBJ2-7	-	TGCGCCAGCAGCAGAGGGGAGTTAAGCTCCTACGAGCAGTACTTC	CASSRGELSSYEQYF
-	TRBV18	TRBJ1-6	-	TGTGCCAGCTCCCCACAGGGAGTAGGGGTCAATTCACCCCTCCACTTT	CASSPQGVGVNSPLHF
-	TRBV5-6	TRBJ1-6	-	TGTGCCAGCAGCTTGCTAAATTCACCCCTCCACTTT	CASSLLNSPLHF
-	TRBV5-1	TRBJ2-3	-	TGCGCCAGCAGACCCACTAACACAGATACGCAGTATTTT	CASRPTNTDTQYF
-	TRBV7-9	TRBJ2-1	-	TGTGCCAGCAGCAAGGGACCAGAGGGCTCTGAGCAGTTCTTC	CASSKGPEGSEQFF
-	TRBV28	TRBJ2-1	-	TGTGCCAGCAGTTTGAGGGTCAATGAGCAGTTCTTC	CASSLRVNEQFF
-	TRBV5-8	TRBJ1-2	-	TGTGCCAGCAGCTTGTACAGCCCCTATGGCTACACCTTC	CASSLYSPYGYTF
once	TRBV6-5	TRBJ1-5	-	TGTGCCAGCAGTTACTCGAGCCAGGACAATCAGCCCCAGCATTTT	CASSYSSQDNQPQHF
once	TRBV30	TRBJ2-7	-	TGTGCCTGGAGTCTGACCTCCTACGAGCAGTACTTC	CAWSLTSYEQYF
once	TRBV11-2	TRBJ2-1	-	TGTGCCAGCAGCTTAGATTATGGAACGCACAATGAGCAGTTCTTC	CASSLDYGTHNEQFF
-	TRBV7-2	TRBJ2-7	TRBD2	TGTGCCAGCAGCCCCCGGACTAGCGAAGACTACGAGCAGTACTTC	CASSPRTSEDYEQYF
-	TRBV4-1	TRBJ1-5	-	TGCGCCAGCAGCCAAGGCCCCGGAAGGGTCCCTAATAGCAATCAGCCCCAGCATTTT	CASSQGPGRVPNSNQPQHF
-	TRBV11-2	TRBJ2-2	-	TGTGCCAGCAGCTTAGTCATCGGCACCGGGGAGCTGTTTTTT	CASSLVIGTGELFF
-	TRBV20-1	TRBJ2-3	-	TGCAGTGCTAGTTCAACCTACACAGATACGCAGTATTTT	CSASSTYTDTQYF
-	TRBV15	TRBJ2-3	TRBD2	TGTGCCACCAGCAGAGATTTCGGGGGGTGGGATACGCAGTATTTT	CATSRDFGGWDTQYF
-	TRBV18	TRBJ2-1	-	TGTGCCAGCTCACCGGACATGACCTACAATGAGCAGTTCTTC	CASSPDMTYNEQFF
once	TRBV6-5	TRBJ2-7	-	TGTGCCAGCAGCTCAGGGGCCGACTACGAGCAGTACTTC	CASSSGADYEQYF
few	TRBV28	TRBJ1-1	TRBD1	TGTGCCAGCAGTTGGGGGACAGGAACGAACACTGAAGCTTTCTTT	CASSWGTGTNTEAFF
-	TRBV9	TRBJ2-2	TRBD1	TGTGCCAGCAGCGGGACAGGGACGAACACCGGGGAGCTGTTTTTT	CASSGTGTNTGELFF
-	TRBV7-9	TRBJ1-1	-	TGTGCCAGCAGCCAGAACACTGAAGCTTTCTTT	CASSQNTEAFF
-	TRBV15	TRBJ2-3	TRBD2	TGTGCCACCAGAGGGCTAGCGGAGTACACAGATACGCAGTATTTT	CATRGLAEYTDTQYF
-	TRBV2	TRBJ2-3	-	TGTGCCAGCAGTGAAAGCGACAGGTATCCGCAGTATTTT	CASSESDRYPQYF